This T cell receptor beta chain was found in a study of quantifying T cell responses using KT2 cells. On the study more broadly: TCR alpha and beta constant-region primers primed reverse transcription of RNA. Study-wide points: Detection of KT2 sequences held at the lowest tested level, about one cell per 100,000 PBMC.

From germline, CDR1 is ENHRY and CDR2 SYGVKD. The CDR3 spans 14 residues. V gave up 0 bases and J gave up 6 bases, with 9 bases separating them. KT2, a clone with a known TCR, was spiked into unfractionated PBMC. Fixed numbers of PBMC received varying amounts of KT2 cells. An oligo carrying a UMI was ligated to the cDNA 3' end. First-round PCR used about 4 cycles and beta primers RC1.1 and RC1.2 covering TRBC1 and TRBC2. MiXCR was run by TCRdb on the UMI-ligation and nested PCR reads, yielding one entry per CDR3 protein. Of tens of thousands of distinct CDR3 sequences in the sample, 11% are singletons; the top ten hold over 9.5%. Notes on this clonotype: Antigen: not known.

The TCR originated in a human donor. Sequencing was done on a sample of PBMCs spiked with cells of the T cell clone KT2. The chain joins TRBV10-3 to TRBJ2-1; D is perhaps TRBD2 (6 bases). The chain's CDR3 is CAISESASANEQFF. Here the CDR3 DNA reads TGTGCCATCAGTGAGTCGGCTAGCGCCAATGAGCAGTTCTTC.